The rows below give T cell receptor beta chains drawn from one sample of a study of cytomegalovirus exposure and HLA in healthy donors. The table came from immunoSEQ multiplex PCR; TCRdb's copy has only in-frame clones and leaves some out. The sample has roughly 200,000 clones, approximately 78% seen once. The sample comprised PBMCs. The receptors derive from a young man in good health and CMV-seronegative. Both conserved end residues are part of each CDR3. D genes are given only for firm matches. Only some rows state a clone size, as once, few, many or a class for expanded clones.

clone size,J gene,D gene,V gene,CDR3 DNA,CDR3 protein
NA,TRBJ2-7,TRBD1,TRBV6-1,TGTGCCCTACGCCGACAGGGTACCGAATACGAGCAGTACTTC,CALRRQGTEYEQYF
NA,TRBJ1-2,TRBD1,TRBV6-1,TGTGCCAGCAGTGGGACAGGGCCCCCCTATGGCTACACCTTC,CASSGTGPPYGYTF
NA,TRBJ1-4,NA,TRBV6-6,TGTGCCAGCAGTTACCTGGGACAAACGGGGGAAAAACTGTTTTTT,CASSYLGQTGEKLFF
NA,TRBJ2-1,TRBD2,TRBV27,TGTGCCAGCAGTTTATTAGCGGGGGATGAGCAGTTCTTC,CASSLLAGDEQFF
NA,TRBJ2-1,NA,TRBV29-1,TGCAGCGTTGGACAGCACAATGAGCAGTTCTTC,CSVGQHNEQFF
NA,TRBJ2-5,NA,TRBV14,TGTGCCAGCAGCCAAGATGTAAGGACAGGGACTAAGAAAGCCCAGTACTTC,CASSQDVRTGTKKAQYF
NA,TRBJ2-3,TRBD2,TRBV7-7,TGTGCTAGCAGCCCGGCGGGAGGGTCCCCAGCAGATACGCAGTATTTT,CASSPAGGSPADTQYF
NA,TRBJ2-7,NA,TRBV7-9,TGTGCCAGCTCCTATAGTCTCATCGACGAGCAGTACTTC,CASSYSLIDEQYF
NA,TRBJ1-6,TRBD1,TRBV2,TGTGCCAGCAGACTGGACAGGGTAGAAAATTCACCCCTCCACTTT,CASRLDRVENSPLHF
NA,TRBJ1-2,NA,TRBV4-1,TGCGCCAGCAGCCAAGGCACAGGCTATGGCTACACCTTC,CASSQGTGYGYTF
NA,TRBJ2-3,TRBD1,TRBV19,TGTGCCAGTAGTATAAACAGGGGACCCAGCACAGATACGCAGTATTTT,CASSINRGPSTDTQYF
once,TRBJ2-7,TRBD1,TRBV5-1,TGCGCCAGCAGCGGGACAGGGGGCGCCTACGAGCAGTACTTC,CASSGTGGAYEQYF
NA,TRBJ1-1,TRBD1,TRBV5-1,TGCGCCAGCAGCTCGGAGGGGGCCCTCGTCACTGAAGCTTTCTTT,CASSSEGALVTEAFF
NA,TRBJ2-3,TRBD2,TRBV5-1,TGCGCCAGCAGCTTTGGGACTAGCGGGGGGGCATCAGATACGCAGTATTTT,CASSFGTSGGASDTQYF